One and the same sample provided the 13 T cell receptor beta chains below, sequenced in a study of shared clonotypes between healthy human individuals. Sequencing used immunoSEQ multiplex PCR; TCRdb keeps in-frame clones, though not all of them. The sample holds some 500,000 clones, 90% to 96% seen once. The sequencing input was naive CD4+ T cells sorted from blood. Subset reported: CD45RA+ positively selected. These receptors all stem from a woman aged 25 to 39 in good health.

This clone appeared a single time. The rearrangement uses TRBV19 and TRBJ2-7, with 10 bases lining up with TRBD2. The CDR3 is 13 amino acids. Germline V gene data show CDR1 as LNHDA and CDR2 as SQIVND (reference sequence). Trimming cost V 1 base and J 12 bases; bases outside gene matches: 6. The CDR3 is CASSIVPSGSLYF. DNA of the CDR3: TGTGCCAGTAGTATAGTACCTAGCGGGAGTCTGTACTTC.

This chain uses TRBV5-1 with TRBJ2-5; 10 positions match TRBD2. This CDR3 is 16 amino acids long. The V and J ends lost 1 base and 5 bases, in that order; junction bases with no gene match: 8. CDR1 and CDR2 (germline): SGHRS, YFSETQ. DNA of the CDR3: TGCGCCAGCAGCTTGAAGGCTAGCGGGAGAAGTGAGACCCAGTACTTC. Amino acid sequence: CASSLKASGRSETQYF.

The chain joins TRBV5-5 to TRBJ1-5; D is ambiguous. The CDR3 spans 16 residues. Germline V gene data show CDR1 as SGHKS and CDR2 as YYEKEE (reference sequence). The ends were cut back, 0 bases at V and 2 bases at J, with 12 bases in the middle. The CDR3 loop reads CASSLVVLGRNQPQHF. The CDR3 DNA sequence: TGTGCCAGCAGCTTGGTTGTGCTAGGCCGCAATCAGCCCCAGCATTTT.

This chain links TRBV28 with TRBJ1-2; D remains ambiguous. Trimming took 3 bases from V and 5 from J, leaving 13 bases between them. The CDR3 consists of 14 residues. CDR1 MDHEN and CDR2 SYDVKM come from the germline V gene. CDR3 region: CASSLPAAGYGYTF. In nucleotides, the CDR3 is TGTGCCAGCAGTTTGCCAGCAGCAGGATATGGCTACACCTTC.

The V and J genes are TRBV2 and TRBJ2-1; D remains ambiguous. With 6 bases removed from V and 7 bases from J, the gap between germline ends came to 16 bases. The CDR3 is made up of 14 amino acids. The V gene's germline CDR1 is SNHLY and CDR2 FYNNEI. CDR3 in amino acids: CASRFDGVYNEQFF. The CDR3 DNA follows: TGTGCCAGCAGATTCGACGGAGTGTATAATGAGCAGTTCTTC.

The chain carries TRBV6-5 and TRBJ1-1, with D possibly matching TRBD1 (5 bases). The V gene lost 2 bases and the J gene lost 3 bases, with 13 bases spanning the gap. CDR1 is MNHEY and CDR2 is SVGAGI in the germline V gene. This CDR3 comprises 15 residues. The CDR3 here is CASSYGDLRDTEAFF. In DNA, the CDR3 is TGTGCCAGCAGTTACGGGGACCTGCGGGACACTGAAGCTTTCTTT.

The chain combines TRBV27 with TRBJ1-1; no clear D. The germline CDR1 and CDR2 sequences are MNHEY and SMNVEV (reference sequence). The V gene lost 5 bases and the J gene lost 2 bases, with 12 bases spanning the gap. CDR3 length: 14 amino acids. The CDR3 sequence: CASSPLPGNTEAFF. The CDR3 region has the DNA TGTGCCAGCAGTCCCCTTCCCGGAAACACTGAAGCTTTCTTT.

This chain links TRBV29-1 with TRBJ1-2, with D uncertain. CDR3 length equals 13 residues. Trimming shortened V by 3 bases and J by 4 bases, and 12 bases separated the two germline ends. Germline V gene sequence: CDR1 SQVTM, CDR2 ANQGSEA. Here the CDR3 DNA reads TGCAGCGTTGAGATGGTAGCGGGCTATGGCTACACCTTC. It yields the protein CSVEMVAGYGYTF.

J is TRBJ2-7 and V is TRBV5-4; D is unclear. The V gene's germline CDR1 is SGHNT and CDR2 YYREEE (reference sequence). V lost 1 base, J lost 3 bases, and 14 bases lay in between. The CDR3 loop spans 15 amino acids. The CDR3 loop reads CASSLFSTVDYEQYF. The CDR3 DNA is TGTGCCAGCAGCTTGTTCAGTACGGTTGACTACGAGCAGTACTTC. Filled out from reference TRBV5-4 and TRBJ2-7, the complete variable domain reads ETGVTQSPTHLIKTRGQQVTLRCSSQSGHNTVSWYQQALGQGPQFIFQYYREEENGRGNFPPRFSGLQFPNYSSELNVNALELDDSALYLCASSLFSTVDYEQYFGPGTRLTVT.

The V call is TRBV29-1, the J call TRBJ2-5, with D uncertain. Trimming removed 6 bases at V and 11 bases at J, with 16 bases between. This CDR3 is built from 11 residues. Germline assignment: CDR1 SQVTM and CDR2 ANQGSEA. As DNA, the CDR3 is TGCAGCGTCGTGGGTCAGAAAGAGCAGTACTTC. Translated, it gives CSVVGQKEQYF.

CDR3 in DNA: TGCGCCAGCAGCCCACAGACAGGGGGGAACGGAAACACCATATATTTT. Translation gives CASSPQTGGNGNTIYF. The chain uses TRBV5-1 and TRBJ1-3; 9 bases are a match to TRBD1. J was trimmed by 4 bases and V by 4 bases; bases with no gene match: 9. This CDR3 has 16 amino acids. CDR1 is SGHRS and CDR2 is YFSETQ in the germline V gene.

This clone was counted only a few times. The rearrangement uses TRBV15 and TRBJ1-2, with D perhaps matching TRBD1 (6 bases). The CDR3 is 15 residues long. V shed 5 bases and J shed 2 bases, with 15 bases lying between them. Germline V gene data show CDR1 as LNHNV and CDR2 as YYDKDF (reference sequence). In nucleotides, the CDR3 is TGTGCCACCAGCGTGGGGGCACAGGGCAACTATGGCTACACCTTC. It specifies CATSVGAQGNYGYTF.

V gene TRBV25-1 combines with J gene TRBJ2-1, with TRBD1 matching 7 bases. Unmatched junction bases numbered 10, after V lost 7 bases and J lost 4 bases. CDR1 is MGHDK, CDR2 SYGVNS, per germline. This CDR3 has 15 residues. The chain's CDR3 is CASTFTGEVYNEQFF. CDR3 nucleotides: TGTGCCAGCACCTTCACAGGGGAAGTTTACAATGAGCAGTTCTTC.